The clone carrying this TCR beta chain was found a few times. Its antigen is still unknown. The data belong to a study of T-cell reconstitution after alpha-beta-depleted transplantation in children. Findings and caveats of the study: Reported findings indicate that, about two months after transplant, alpha-beta T cells came from several hundred expanded clones, which were derived from non-depleted graft cells. At day 60, the high TCRbeta diversity found in some patients originated from recipient T cells and thymic progenitors that had survived.

For TCRbeta, the library was prepared with unique molecular identifiers. TCRdb ran MiXCR on the PCR reads and lists one entry per CDR3 protein. The sample shows about 210,000 distinct CDR3 sequences, approximately 17% of them seen only once. Sample: PBMCs, mostly from graft donor cells, taken 360 days after TCRalphabeta/CD19-depleted stem cell transplant. This sequence originates from a male patient between 2 and 10 years old who had a stem cell transplant for acute lymphoblastic leukemia, so the T cells may come from the graft donor.

CDR3 nucleotide sequence: TGTGCCAGCAGCGTCGTCGTACAGGGGGCTGGGGGAGATACGCAGTATTTT. Translated, it gives CASSVVVQGAGGDTQYF. V is TRBV9 and J is TRBJ2-3; 9 positions agree with TRBD1. There are 17 residues in the CDR3. Germline lookup yields CDR1 SGDLS and CDR2 YYNGEE. V gave up 2 bases and J gave up 5 bases; unmatched junction bases: 12.